The T cell receptor beta chain described here comes from a study of T cell responses to AZD1222 COVID-19 vaccine. Study observations and caveats: Repertoires were collected only later (after the peak T cell response had occurred). At baseline, just 5 or 6 AZD1222 recipients tested seropositive. White British donors predominated, females outnumbered males, and clonal diversity was possibly underestimated. Close to half of all spike-specific TCRs reportedly target regions of the variants that are unmutated.

In regard to this clone: Antigen specificity is unknown.

There are 12 residues in the CDR3. V dropped 5 bases and J dropped 13 bases, with 17 bases sitting between them. Sequencing used immunoSEQ multiplex PCR; TCRdb keeps in-frame clones, though not all of them. The sample carries about 120,000 clones, approximately 88% recorded once. The sequences come from peripheral blood, collected on day 0 of AZD1222 vaccination. The rearrangement links TRBV12-3 or TRBV12-4 to TRBJ1-2; D is uncertain. This receptor was identified in an adult in good health. CDR3 sequence: CASSQRAVGGTF. The DNA for the CDR3 is TGTGCCAGCAGTCAACGGGCCGTCGGAGGCACCTTC.